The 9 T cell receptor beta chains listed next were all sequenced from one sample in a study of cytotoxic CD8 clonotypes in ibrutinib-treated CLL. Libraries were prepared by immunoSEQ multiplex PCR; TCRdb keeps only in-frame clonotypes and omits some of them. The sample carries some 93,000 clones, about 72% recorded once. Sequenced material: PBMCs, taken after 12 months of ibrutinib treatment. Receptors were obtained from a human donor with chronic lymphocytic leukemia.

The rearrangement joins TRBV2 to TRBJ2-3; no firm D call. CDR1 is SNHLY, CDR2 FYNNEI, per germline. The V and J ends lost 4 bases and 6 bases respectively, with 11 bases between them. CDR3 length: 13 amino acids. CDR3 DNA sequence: TGTGCCAGCAGTGCCCTCTTTTCGGATACGCAGTATTTT. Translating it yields CASSALFSDTQYF.

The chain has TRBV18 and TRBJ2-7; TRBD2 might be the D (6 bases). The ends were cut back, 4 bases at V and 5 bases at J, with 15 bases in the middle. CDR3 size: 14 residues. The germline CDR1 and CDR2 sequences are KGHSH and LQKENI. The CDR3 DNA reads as TGTGCCAGCTCACTAACAGGAGGGCAAGACGAGCAGTACTTC. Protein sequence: CASSLTGGQDEQYF.

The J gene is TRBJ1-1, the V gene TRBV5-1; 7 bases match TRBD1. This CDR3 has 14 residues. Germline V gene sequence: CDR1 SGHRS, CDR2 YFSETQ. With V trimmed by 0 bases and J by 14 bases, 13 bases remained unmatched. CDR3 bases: TGCGCCAGCAGCTTGGTGCGAGGGGAGGGGGCGAGCTTCTTT. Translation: CASSLVRGEGASFF.

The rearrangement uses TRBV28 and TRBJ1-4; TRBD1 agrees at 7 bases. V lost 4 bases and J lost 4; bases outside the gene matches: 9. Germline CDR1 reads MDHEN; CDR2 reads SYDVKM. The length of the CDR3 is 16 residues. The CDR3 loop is CASSSPPGQSNEKLFF. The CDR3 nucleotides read TGTGCCAGCAGTTCTCCCCCGGGACAGAGTAATGAAAAACTGTTTTTT.

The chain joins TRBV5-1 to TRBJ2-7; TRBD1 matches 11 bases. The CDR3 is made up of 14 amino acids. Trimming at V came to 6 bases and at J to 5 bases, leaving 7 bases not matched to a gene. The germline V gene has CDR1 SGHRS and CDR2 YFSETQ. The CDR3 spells CASTRTGGIDEQYF. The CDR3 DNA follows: TGCGCCAGCACCCGGACAGGGGGCATCGACGAGCAGTACTTC.

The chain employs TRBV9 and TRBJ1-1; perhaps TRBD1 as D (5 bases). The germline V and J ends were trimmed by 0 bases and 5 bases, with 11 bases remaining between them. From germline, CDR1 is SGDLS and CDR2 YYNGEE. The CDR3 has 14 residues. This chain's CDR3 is CASSVDPGGTEAFF. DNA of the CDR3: TGTGCCAGCAGCGTAGACCCGGGGGGGACTGAAGCTTTCTTT.

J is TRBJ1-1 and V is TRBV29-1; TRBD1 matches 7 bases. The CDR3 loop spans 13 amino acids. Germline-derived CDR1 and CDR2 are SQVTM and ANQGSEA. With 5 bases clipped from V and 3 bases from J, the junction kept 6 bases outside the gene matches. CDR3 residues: CSVFQGGDTEAFF. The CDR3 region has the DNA TGCAGCGTTTTTCAGGGGGGGGACACTGAAGCTTTCTTT.

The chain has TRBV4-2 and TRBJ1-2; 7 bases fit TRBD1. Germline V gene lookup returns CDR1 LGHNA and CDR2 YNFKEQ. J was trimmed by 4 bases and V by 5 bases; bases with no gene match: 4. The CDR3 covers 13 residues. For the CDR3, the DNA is TGTGCCAGCAGCGAAGGGGGCAGCTATGGCTACACCTTC. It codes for CASSEGGSYGYTF.

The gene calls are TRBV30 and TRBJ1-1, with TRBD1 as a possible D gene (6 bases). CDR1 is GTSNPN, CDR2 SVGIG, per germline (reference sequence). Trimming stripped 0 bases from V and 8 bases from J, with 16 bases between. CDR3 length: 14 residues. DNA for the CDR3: TGTGCCTGGAGTGTATTACAGGGCGAACGAGAAGCTTTCTTT. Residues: CAWSVLQGEREAFF.